This T cell receptor (beta chain) was recorded in a study of Graves' ophthalmopathy and Graves' hyperthyroidism (dated by TCRdb to 2016 to 2018). Regarding the complete study: Peripheral blood was collected at initial diagnosis, prior to any treatment. The study used signatures of the TCR beta repertoire to tell Graves' ophthalmopathy apart from Graves' hyperthyroidism and to predict which patients would progress to ophthalmopathy. In total, under 150 blood samples were TCR-sequenced: 40 to 45 ophthalmopathy, approximately 75 hyperthyroidism and about 17 hyperthyroidism-to-ophthalmopathy patients. A discovery set of 95 to 100 patients (more than 40 ophthalmopathy, under 65 stable hyperthyroidism) was enrolled to explore V-J signatures distinguishing ophthalmopathy from hyperthyroidism. The independent validation cohort included approximately 19 hyperthyroidism patients plus 17 patients who later progressed from hyperthyroidism to ophthalmopathy. In about 6 hyperthyroidism patients, the T-cell repertoire of thyroid tissue was compared with the T-cell repertoire of blood. Once sampling was done, hyperthyroidism patients were given methimazole at a starting dose of 30 mg daily, while ophthalmopathy patients were given high-dose intravenous methylprednisolone. For training and testing, the roughly 93 patients in the discovery cohort were randomly divided in a 7:3 ratio. Beyond this particular receptor, the publication reports: Among expanded thyroid clonotypes with frequency above 0.001, most also showed up in blood, which suggests that blood repertoires may reflect the thyroid immune response. Ophthalmopathy was separated from stable hyperthyroidism by the 13-signature model with about 90% sensitivity and less than 82% specificity in cross-validation and with 80%/75% in the test set. Sample size was not statistically predetermined, and group allocation was not concealed from the investigators. In validation, the model predicted ophthalmopathy progression with 70.59% sensitivity and 72.22% specificity; about a dozen predicted patients were CT-confirmed with GO in a median of about 6.1 months.

For repertoire sequencing, TCR beta CDR3 regions were amplified from RNA transcripts. A first-round RT-PCR used HTBI primers with the Qiagen OneStep RT-PCR kit, followed by a second-round multiplex PCR, size selection and purification. Libraries were sequenced on an Illumina HiSeq2000 using paired-end 100 bp reads. As for the original processing: SOAPnuke was used to process the reads, removing any read that contained adapters or uncalled bases, had a mean Phred below 15, or lacked an exact match to the constant primer or identifier. COPE v1.2.5 was used to merge the high-quality paired reads. Each unique nucleotide sequence was treated as a clonotype, and MiTCR v1.1 was used to align the clonotypes to the IMGT TRB V, D and J references. Only V-J combinations with frequency above 0.0001 were analysed, covering around 99% of repertoires. For each V-J combination, a TCR clonal expansion and chaos score was defined as the ratio of F50 clonal expansion to chaos observed in the TCRdist matrix. Welch's t-statistics and random forest were used to narrow the features down to around 13 V-J combinations, which were then fed into a naive Bayes classifier. The similarity between thyroid and blood repertoires was quantified using the Morisita-Horn index. The raw public data were reprocessed by TCRdb itself: fastp quality trimming at Q25, MiXCR clonotype calling, in-frame beta chains only. Entries that share a CDR3 protein sequence are merged under the most common genes and DNA. For this entry, the V and J calls and clone size follow TCRdb and not the study's own pipeline. The sample includes more than 300,000 distinct CDR3 sequences, with 15% observed a single time. In total, the top ten clones hold 7% of the sample.

V is cut by 1 base and J by 5 bases, and the space between the germline ends is 15 bases. The CDR3 has 15 amino acids, counting the end cysteine and phenylalanine. Kept here is only the CDR3 DNA, which spans 45 bases and is read in frame from base 1. According to the germline V gene, CDR1 reads SGHRS and CDR2 reads YFSETQ. Hyperthyroidism was considered stable if no progression to ophthalmopathy occurred within 18 months of follow-up. Hyperthyroidism patients were newly diagnosed, were aged 18 to 65 years, and had a disease duration under 2 months. Patients were excluded if they had other autoimmune diseases, uncontrolled infections, pregnancy or lactation. Diagnosis relied on clinical symptoms, serum thyroxine, TRAb, thyroid ultrasound and orbital computed tomography. Ficoll-Paque density gradient centrifugation was used to isolate PBMCs from approximately 11 ml of fresh peripheral blood. Trizol reagent was used to extract the total RNA, and its quality was then checked on an Agilent 2100 Bioanalyzer.

This clonotype was seen a handful of times. It lacks a known antigen. One base away there is no much larger clone; base qualities are not given. This TCR was sampled from a woman aged 18-30 years with stable Graves' hyperthyroidism. Donor details come from another sample of the same person, matched by shared clones. The rearranged segments are TRBV5-1 and TRBJ2-5; a weak D assignment points to TRBD1 (6 bases agree). Sequenced sample: peripheral blood. The encoded CDR3 is CASSLLADSLETQYF. The DNA sequence is given as TGCGCCAGCAGCTTGTTGGCGGACAGCCTTGAGACCCAGTACTTC.